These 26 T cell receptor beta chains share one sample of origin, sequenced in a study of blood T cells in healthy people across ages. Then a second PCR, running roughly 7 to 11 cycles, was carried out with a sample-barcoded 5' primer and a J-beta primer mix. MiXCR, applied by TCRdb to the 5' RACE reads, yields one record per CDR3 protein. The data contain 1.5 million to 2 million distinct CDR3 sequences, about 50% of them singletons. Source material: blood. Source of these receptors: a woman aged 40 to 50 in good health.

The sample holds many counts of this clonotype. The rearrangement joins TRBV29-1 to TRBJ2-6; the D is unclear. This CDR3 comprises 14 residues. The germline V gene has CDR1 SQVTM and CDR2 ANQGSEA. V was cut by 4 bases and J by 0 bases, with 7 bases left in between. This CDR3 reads CSVALGSGANVLTF. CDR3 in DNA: TGCAGCGTTGCGTTGGGCTCTGGGGCCAACGTCCTGACTTTC.

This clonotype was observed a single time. DNA of the CDR3: TGTGCCAGCAGTTACCAGGGGGGTCCCTACAATGAGCAGTTCTTC. Its protein product is CASSYQGGPYNEQFF. The rearrangement joins TRBV6-2 or TRBV6-3 to TRBJ2-1; D perhaps matches TRBD1 (7 bases). The CDR3 contains 15 residues. V lost 2 bases and J lost 2, with 10 bases in between. The germline gives CDR1 MNHEY, CDR2 SVGEGT.

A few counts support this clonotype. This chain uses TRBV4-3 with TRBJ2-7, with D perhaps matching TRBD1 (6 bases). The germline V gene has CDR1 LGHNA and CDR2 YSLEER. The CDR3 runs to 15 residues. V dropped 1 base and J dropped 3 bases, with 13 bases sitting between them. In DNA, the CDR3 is TGCGCCAGCAGCCAAGGGGGGACACAAGACTACGAGCAGTACTTC. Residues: CASSQGGTQDYEQYF.

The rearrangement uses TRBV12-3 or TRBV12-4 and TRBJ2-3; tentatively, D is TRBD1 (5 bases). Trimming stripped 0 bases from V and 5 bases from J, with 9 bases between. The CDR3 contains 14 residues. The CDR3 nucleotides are TGTGCCAGCAGTTTAGCGCTAAGGGGAGATACGCAGTATTTT. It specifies CASSLALRGDTQYF.

DNA of the CDR3: TGCGCCAGCAGCGCCGGGGGATGGACCAACACTGAAGCTTTCTTT. It is translated as CASSAGGWTNTEAFF. This chain joins TRBV5-1 and TRBJ1-1; perhaps TRBD1 as D (5 bases). Germline V lookup: CDR1 SGHRS, CDR2 YFSETQ. V dropped 4 bases and J dropped 2 bases, with 15 bases sitting between them. The CDR3 sequence is 15 residues long.

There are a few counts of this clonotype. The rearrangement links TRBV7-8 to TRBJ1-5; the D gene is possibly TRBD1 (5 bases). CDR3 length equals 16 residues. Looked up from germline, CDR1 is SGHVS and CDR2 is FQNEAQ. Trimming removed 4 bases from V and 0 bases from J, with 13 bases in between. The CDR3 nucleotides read TGTGCCAGCAGCTCCTACGGGGGGTATAGCAATCAGCCCCAGCATTTT. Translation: CASSSYGGYSNQPQHF.

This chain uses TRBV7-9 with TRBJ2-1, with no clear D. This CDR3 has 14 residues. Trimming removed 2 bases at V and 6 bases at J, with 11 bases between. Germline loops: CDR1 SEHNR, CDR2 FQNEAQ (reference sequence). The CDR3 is CASSLRSPSNEQFF. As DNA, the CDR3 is TGTGCCAGCAGCTTAAGGTCCCCCTCCAATGAGCAGTTCTTC. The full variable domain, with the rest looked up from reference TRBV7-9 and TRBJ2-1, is DTGVSQNPRHKITKRGQNVTFRCDPISEHNRLYWYRQTLGQGPEFLTYFQNEAQLEKSRLLSDRFSAERPKGSFSTLEIQRTEQGDSAMYLCASSLRSPSNEQFFGPGTRLTVL.

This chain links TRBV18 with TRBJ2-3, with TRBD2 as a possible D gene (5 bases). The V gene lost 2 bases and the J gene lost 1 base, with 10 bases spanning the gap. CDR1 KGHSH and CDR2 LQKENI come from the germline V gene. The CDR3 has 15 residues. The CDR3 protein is CASSPIPGGTDTQYF. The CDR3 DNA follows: TGTGCCAGCTCACCAATCCCCGGGGGCACAGATACGCAGTATTTT.

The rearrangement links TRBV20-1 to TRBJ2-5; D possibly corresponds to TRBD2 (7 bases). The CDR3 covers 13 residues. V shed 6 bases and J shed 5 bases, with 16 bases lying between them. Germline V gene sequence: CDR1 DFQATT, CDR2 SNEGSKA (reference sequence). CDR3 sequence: CSAGGAGLETQYF. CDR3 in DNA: TGCAGTGCAGGGGGGGCAGGGTTGGAGACCCAGTACTTC.

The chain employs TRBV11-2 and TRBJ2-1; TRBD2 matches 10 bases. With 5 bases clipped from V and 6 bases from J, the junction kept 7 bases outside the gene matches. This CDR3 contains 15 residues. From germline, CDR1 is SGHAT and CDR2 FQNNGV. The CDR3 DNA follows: TGTGCCAGCAGCACAACTAGCGGGGCCTCCAATGAGCAGTTCTTC. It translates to CASSTTSGASNEQFF.

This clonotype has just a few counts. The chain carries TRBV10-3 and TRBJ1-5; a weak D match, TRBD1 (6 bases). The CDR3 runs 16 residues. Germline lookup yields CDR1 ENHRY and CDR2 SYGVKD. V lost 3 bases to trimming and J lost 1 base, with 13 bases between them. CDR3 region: CAISDRGGTSNQPQHF. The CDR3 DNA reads TGTGCCATCAGTGATAGGGGGGGCACGAGCAATCAGCCCCAGCATTTT.

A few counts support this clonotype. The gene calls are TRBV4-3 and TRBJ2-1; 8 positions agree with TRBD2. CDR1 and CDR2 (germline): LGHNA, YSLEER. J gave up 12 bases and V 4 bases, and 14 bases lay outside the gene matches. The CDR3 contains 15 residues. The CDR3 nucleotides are TGCGCCAGCAGCCGAGAGGACGTTCTGGCGGGGGGGCAGTTCTTC. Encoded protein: CASSREDVLAGGQFF.

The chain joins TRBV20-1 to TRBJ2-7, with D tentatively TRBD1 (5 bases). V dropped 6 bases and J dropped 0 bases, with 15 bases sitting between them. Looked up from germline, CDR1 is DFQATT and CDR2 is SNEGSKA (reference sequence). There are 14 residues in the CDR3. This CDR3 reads CSAPYQGSSYEQYF. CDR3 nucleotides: TGCAGTGCCCCCTACCAGGGAAGCTCCTACGAGCAGTACTTC.

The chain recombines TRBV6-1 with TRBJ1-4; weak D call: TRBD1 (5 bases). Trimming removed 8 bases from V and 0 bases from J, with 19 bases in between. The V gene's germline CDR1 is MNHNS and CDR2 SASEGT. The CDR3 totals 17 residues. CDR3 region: CASRGGTEYATNEKLFF. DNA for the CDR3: TGTGCCAGCCGGGGGGGGACGGAGTATGCAACTAATGAAAAACTGTTTTTT.

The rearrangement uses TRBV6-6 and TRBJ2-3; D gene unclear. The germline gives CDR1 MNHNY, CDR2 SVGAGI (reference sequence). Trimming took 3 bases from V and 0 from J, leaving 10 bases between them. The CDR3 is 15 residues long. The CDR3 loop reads CASSYSLDSTDTQYF. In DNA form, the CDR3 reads TGTGCCAGCAGTTATTCCCTCGACAGCACAGATACGCAGTATTTT.

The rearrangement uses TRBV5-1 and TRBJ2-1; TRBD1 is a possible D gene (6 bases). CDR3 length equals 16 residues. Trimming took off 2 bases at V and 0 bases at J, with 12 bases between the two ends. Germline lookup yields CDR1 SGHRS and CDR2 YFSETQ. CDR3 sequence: CASSFPTGSSYNEQFF. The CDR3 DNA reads TGCGCCAGCAGCTTCCCCACAGGGAGCTCCTACAATGAGCAGTTCTTC.

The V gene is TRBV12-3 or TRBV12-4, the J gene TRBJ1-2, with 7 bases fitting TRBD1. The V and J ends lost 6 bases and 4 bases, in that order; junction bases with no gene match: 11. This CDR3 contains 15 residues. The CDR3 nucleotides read TGTGCCAGCAGAGAGAGTGGGACAGCCTTCTATGGCTACACCTTC. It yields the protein CASRESGTAFYGYTF.

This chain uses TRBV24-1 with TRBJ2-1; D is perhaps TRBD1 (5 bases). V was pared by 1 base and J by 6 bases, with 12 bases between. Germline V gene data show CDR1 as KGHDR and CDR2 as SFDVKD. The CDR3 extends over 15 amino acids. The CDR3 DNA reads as TGTGCCACCAGTGATTTCCCAGGGATGGGCAATGAGCAGTTCTTC. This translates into CATSDFPGMGNEQFF.

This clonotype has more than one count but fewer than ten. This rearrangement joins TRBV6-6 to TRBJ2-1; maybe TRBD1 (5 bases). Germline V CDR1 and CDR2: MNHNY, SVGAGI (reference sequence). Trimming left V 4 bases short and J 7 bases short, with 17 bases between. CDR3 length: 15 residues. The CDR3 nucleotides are TGTGCCAGCAGTTCCAGGTCAGGGCTCGGGAATGAGCAGTTCTTC. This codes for CASSSRSGLGNEQFF.

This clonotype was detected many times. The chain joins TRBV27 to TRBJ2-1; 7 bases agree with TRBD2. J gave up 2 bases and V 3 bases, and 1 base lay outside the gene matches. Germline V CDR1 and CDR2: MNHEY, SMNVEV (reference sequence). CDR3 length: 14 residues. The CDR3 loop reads CASSFGGAYNEQFF. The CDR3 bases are TGTGCCAGCAGTTTTGGGGGGGCCTACAATGAGCAGTTCTTC.

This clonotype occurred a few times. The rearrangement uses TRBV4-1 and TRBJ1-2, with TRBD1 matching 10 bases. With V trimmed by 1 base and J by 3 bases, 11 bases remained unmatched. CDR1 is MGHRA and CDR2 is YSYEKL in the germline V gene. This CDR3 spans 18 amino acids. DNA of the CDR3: TGCGCCAGCAGCCAAGCCTTCCCGACAGGGGGCCAGGACTATGGCTACACCTTC. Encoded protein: CASSQAFPTGGQDYGYTF.

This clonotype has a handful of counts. CDR3: CASDPEGGVSTDTQYF. The CDR3 DNA reads TGTGCTAGTGACCCCGAGGGGGGGGTTAGCACAGATACGCAGTATTTT. The chain joins TRBV12-5 to TRBJ2-3; weak D call: TRBD2 (7 bases). This CDR3 has 16 amino acids. Between the trimmed V and J ends, which lost 7 bases and 0 bases, there was a span of 17 bases. The germline V gene has CDR1 LGHNT and CDR2 FRNRAP.

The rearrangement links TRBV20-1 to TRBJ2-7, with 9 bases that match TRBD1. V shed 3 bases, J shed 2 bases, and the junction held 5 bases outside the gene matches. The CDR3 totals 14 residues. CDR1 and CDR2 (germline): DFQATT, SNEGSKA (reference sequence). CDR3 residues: CSASGTGYPYEQYF. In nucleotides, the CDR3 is TGCAGTGCTAGTGGGACAGGGTATCCCTACGAGCAGTACTTC.

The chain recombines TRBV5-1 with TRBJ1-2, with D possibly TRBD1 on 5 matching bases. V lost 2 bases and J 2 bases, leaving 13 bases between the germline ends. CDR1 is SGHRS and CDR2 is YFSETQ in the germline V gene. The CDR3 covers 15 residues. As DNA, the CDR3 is TGCGCCAGCAGCTTCGACATCAGGGCCAACTATGGCTACACCTTC. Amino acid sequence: CASSFDIRANYGYTF.

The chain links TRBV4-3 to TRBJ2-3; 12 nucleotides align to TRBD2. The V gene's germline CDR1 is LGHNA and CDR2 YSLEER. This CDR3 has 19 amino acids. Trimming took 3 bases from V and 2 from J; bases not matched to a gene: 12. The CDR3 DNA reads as TGCGCCAGCAGCCATAGTCTCCCGACTAGCGGGGGATTCACAGATACGCAGTATTTT. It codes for CASSHSLPTSGGFTDTQYF.

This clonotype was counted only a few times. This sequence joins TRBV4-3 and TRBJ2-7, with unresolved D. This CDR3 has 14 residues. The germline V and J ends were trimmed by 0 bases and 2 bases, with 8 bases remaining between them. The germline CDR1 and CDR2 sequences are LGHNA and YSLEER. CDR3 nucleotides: TGCGCCAGCAGCCAAGAGATTAGCCCCTACGAGCAGTACTTC. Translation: CASSQEISPYEQYF.